The rows below give T cell receptor beta chains drawn from one sample of a study of blood T cell repertoires in COVID-19. Data came from immunoSEQ multiplex PCR; TCRdb stores just in-frame clones and leaves some out. The profile shows roughly 75,000 clones, approximately 83% of them singletons. Sequenced input: peripheral blood. These receptors were taken from a man in his 70s with acute or convalescent COVID-19. Both conserved end residues are part of each CDR3. Fields, in order: D gene, clone size, J gene, V gene, CDR3 protein, CDR3 DNA. D genes are given only for firm matches. Clone size is shown for a subset of rows, as once, few, many or a class of expanded clone.

TRBD1	.	TRBJ2-5	TRBV7-9	CASSPRDRGETQYF	TGTGCCAGCAGCCCCCGGGACAGGGGTGAGACCCAGTACTTC
.	once	TRBJ1-4	TRBV7-6	CASSLGGGGSGEKLFF	TGTGCCAGCAGCTTAGGAGGGGGGGGCTCAGGAGAAAAACTGTTTTTT
TRBD1	.	TRBJ1-2	TRBV6-2/TRBV6-3	CASSYKSTGAGYGYTF	TGTGCCAGCAGTTACAAGAGTACAGGGGCCGGCTATGGCTACACCTTC
.	.	TRBJ1-2	TRBV30	CACDLRHSLNYGYTF	TGTGCCTGTGACCTTCGGCACAGCCTAAACTATGGCTACACCTTC
TRBD1	.	TRBJ1-2	TRBV29-1	CSVVGQGGGYTF	TGCAGCGTTGTTGGACAGGGGGGTGGCTACACCTTC
.	.	TRBJ1-1	TRBV6-5	CASSPGISISAFF	TGTGCCAGCAGTCCCGGGATCTCAATCTCGGCTTTCTTT
.	.	TRBJ1-5	TRBV19	CASSWEGMGQPQHF	TGTGCCAGTTCCTGGGAGGGAATGGGTCAGCCCCAGCATTTT
.	.	TRBJ1-3	TRBV30	CAWSLSGGTSGNTIYF	TGTGCCTGGAGTTTATCCGGAGGGACCTCTGGAAACACCATATATTTT
.	.	TRBJ1-1	TRBV11-2	CASSLGTENTEAFF	TGTGCCAGCAGCTTAGGGACAGAGAACACTGAAGCTTTCTTT
TRBD2	.	TRBJ2-7	TRBV6-1	CASSEATAGGVYEQYF	TGTGCCAGCAGTGAAGCGACGGCGGGAGGGGTCTACGAGCAGTACTTC
TRBD2	.	TRBJ2-7	TRBV3-1/TRBV3-2	CASSQDGAGVREQYF	TGTGCCAGCAGCCAAGATGGGGCGGGAGTTCGGGAGCAGTACTTC
TRBD2	.	TRBJ2-7	TRBV9	CASSVELAGGEQYF	TGTGCCAGCAGCGTAGAACTAGCGGGAGGCGAGCAGTACTTC
TRBD2	.	TRBJ2-3	TRBV30	CAGGLLRAGGPTDTQYF	TGTGCCGGTGGCCTACTTAGAGCGGGAGGGCCTACAGATACGCAGTATTTT
TRBD2	.	TRBJ2-7	TRBV19	CASSPGLAGVWESYEQYF	TGTGCCAGTAGCCCCGGACTAGCGGGAGTTTGGGAATCCTACGAGCAGTACTTC
TRBD2	once	TRBJ2-3	TRBV7-9	CASSSSSGRASDTQYF	TGTGCCAGCAGCTCGTCTAGCGGGAGGGCCTCAGATACGCAGTATTTT
.	.	TRBJ1-2	TRBV5-6	CASSLGTPGYTF	TGTGCCAGCAGCTTGGGGACACCAGGCTACACCTTC
TRBD2	.	TRBJ2-1	TRBV3-1/TRBV3-2	CASSPFVAGGDEQFF	TGTGCCAGCAGCCCCTTTGTGGCGGGGGGGGATGAGCAGTTCTTC
TRBD2	once	TRBJ2-7	TRBV6-1	CASSDLSGLAYEQYF	TGTGCCAGCAGTGACCTTTCGGGACTAGCCTACGAGCAGTACTTC
.	.	TRBJ2-2	TRBV10-3	CAITDPRYTGELFF	TGTGCCATCACTGACCCGCGGTACACCGGGGAGCTGTTTTTT
TRBD1	.	TRBJ1-4	TRBV28	CASSSLTGGWEKLFF	TGTGCCAGCAGTTCACTAACAGGGGGCTGGGAAAAACTGTTTTTT
.	few	TRBJ2-1	TRBV10-3	CAIREPSSQVLFF	TGTGCCATCAGGGAGCCTAGCTCTCAAGTTCTGTTCTTC
.	.	TRBJ1-2	TRBV9	CASSVQAEQGTNGYTF	TGTGCCAGCAGCGTACAGGCAGAGCAGGGGACAAATGGCTACACCTTC
.	.	TRBJ2-7	TRBV9	CASSVGTEAYEQYF	TGTGCCAGCAGCGTAGGGACAGAAGCCTACGAGCAGTACTTC
TRBD1	.	TRBJ1-2	TRBV5-4	CASSQTGKGSSNYGYTF	TGTGCCAGCAGCCAGACAGGGAAGGGATCTTCTAACTATGGCTACACCTTC
TRBD2	once	TRBJ2-5	TRBV20-1	CSASRASGGGGETQYF	TGCAGTGCTAGTAGGGCCAGCGGGGGAGGCGGGGAGACCCAGTACTTC
TRBD2	.	TRBJ2-1	TRBV4-1	CASSHPVAGGSLPGSYNEQFF	TGCGCCAGCAGCCATCCTGTAGCGGGAGGATCCCTCCCGGGCTCCTACAATGAGCAGTTCTTC
.	.	TRBJ1-1	TRBV29-1	CSVEDSSKGPFF	TGCAGCGTTGAAGATTCATCCAAGGGGCCTTTCTTT
.	.	TRBJ1-2	TRBV7-9	CASSLQGVEGGYTF	TGTGCCAGCAGCTTACAGGGAGTGGAGGGTGGCTACACCTTC
.	.	TRBJ2-6	TRBV28	CASSIPGISGANVLTF	TGTGCCAGCAGTATACCAGGGATTTCTGGGGCCAACGTCCTGACTTTC
TRBD1	.	TRBJ1-2	TRBV7-2	CASSSGNPGQVAGYTF	TGTGCCAGCAGCTCCGGAAACCCAGGACAGGTGGCTGGCTACACCTTC
TRBD2	.	TRBJ2-3	TRBV4-3	CASSQSAGSTDTQYF	TGCGCCAGCAGCCAATCAGCGGGAAGCACAGATACGCAGTATTTT
.	.	TRBJ1-1	TRBV29-1	CSVEDPSETEAFF	TGCAGCGTTGAAGATCCAAGCGAAACTGAAGCTTTCTTT
TRBD1	.	TRBJ2-1	TRBV19	CASSIRDRVAIF	TGTGCCAGTAGTATCCGGGACAGGGTGGCGATCTTC
TRBD1	.	TRBJ2-1	TRBV9	CASSFRTGARNEQFF	TGTGCCAGCAGCTTCCGGACAGGGGCTAGGAATGAGCAGTTCTTC
.	.	TRBJ1-5	TRBV18	CASSPPVQMGNQPQHF	TGTGCCAGCTCACCACCGGTGCAGATGGGCAATCAGCCCCAGCATTTT
TRBD1	.	TRBJ1-1	TRBV28	CASSTGDMNTEAFF	TGTGCCAGCAGCACAGGGGACATGAACACTGAAGCTTTCTTT